One sample yielded the 8 T cell receptor beta chains listed below, sequenced in a study of OX40 agonist ivuxolimab in advanced cancers. Profiling relied on immunoSEQ multiplex PCR, and the TCRdb table lists in-frame clones only, not all of them. Here the sample spans about 13,000 clones, 67% being singletons. The material was CD4+ or CD8+ T cells sorted from blood, obtained in a trial of the OX40 agonist ivuxolimab. These receptor sequences come from an adult with an advanced solid tumor such as melanoma, head and neck, liver or kidney cancer.

This sequence joins TRBV9 and TRBJ1-2; D gene uncertain. The length of the CDR3 is 14 residues. Trimming left V 3 bases short and J 8 bases short, with 17 bases between. Germline loops: CDR1 SGDLS, CDR2 YYNGEE. CDR3 nucleotides: TGTGCCAGCAGCGCAACCCTAAATCTCCAGGGCTACACCTTC. Encoded protein: CASSATLNLQGYTF.

This clone was found a few times. The V call is TRBV7-9, the J call TRBJ2-2; no clear D. CDR1 is SEHNR and CDR2 is FQNEAQ in the germline V gene (reference sequence). The V and J ends lost 5 bases and 2 bases respectively, with 15 bases between them. The CDR3 has 16 residues. The CDR3 spells CASSPRAGENTGELFF. The CDR3 bases are TGTGCCAGCAGCCCCCGTGCAGGCGAAAACACCGGGGAGCTGTTTTTT.

J is TRBJ2-7 and V is TRBV2; 7 bases are shared with TRBD1. Germline V gene lookup returns CDR1 SNHLY and CDR2 FYNNEI. The CDR3 runs 14 residues. Unmatched junction bases numbered 0, after V lost 1 base and J lost 0 bases. This CDR3 reads CASSEGDSSYEQYF. Written as DNA, the CDR3 is TGTGCCAGCAGTGAAGGGGACAGCTCCTACGAGCAGTACTTC.

This clone was observed a few times. The gene calls are TRBV5-6 and TRBJ1-1; D is uncertain. The CDR3 is 14 residues long. Between the trimmed V and J ends, which lost 0 bases and 2 bases, there was a span of 8 bases. Germline loops: CDR1 SGHDT, CDR2 YYEEEE. The chain's CDR3 is CASSLAFINTEAFF. The CDR3 nucleotides are TGTGCCAGCAGCTTGGCCTTTATCAACACTGAAGCTTTCTTT.

This clone was picked up a small number of times. The V gene is TRBV7-9, the J gene TRBJ2-1; 9 bases match TRBD1. CDR3 length equals 15 residues. Looked up from germline, CDR1 is SEHNR and CDR2 is FQNEAQ (reference sequence). V was pared by 7 bases and J by 7 bases, with 11 bases of the junction left unmatched. CDR3 protein: CASIPPGTGRNEQFF. DNA of the CDR3: TGTGCCAGCATCCCTCCCGGGACAGGGAGGAATGAGCAGTTCTTC.

The chain joins TRBV19 to TRBJ2-1; D gene unclear. Germline lookup yields CDR1 LNHDA and CDR2 SQIVND (reference sequence). V was shortened by 7 bases and J by 6 bases, with 10 bases between the two germline ends. This CDR3 has 12 residues. CDR3 sequence reads: CASKGRFNEQFF. CDR3 coding DNA: TGTGCCAGTAAGGGTAGATTCAATGAGCAGTTCTTC.

Judged by abundance, this clone is medium-sized. The chain joins TRBV29-1 to TRBJ1-4; D is possibly TRBD1 (6 bases). The CDR3 loop spans 12 amino acids. The germline CDR1 and CDR2 sequences are SQVTM and ANQGSEA. Deletions cut 7 bases from V and 3 bases from J, with 9 bases between. The CDR3 nucleotides are TGCAGCGGACAGGTCTCTAATGAAAAACTGTTTTTT. Protein product: CSGQVSNEKLFF.

This chain connects TRBV13 to TRBJ1-2; tentative D call: TRBD1 (6 bases). The V end lost 5 bases, the J end lost 3 bases, and 22 bases lay between the germline ends. This CDR3 region has 17 residues. Germline-derived CDR1 and CDR2 are PRHDT and FYEKMQ (reference sequence). CDR3 in DNA: TGTGCCAGCAGCCCATCATTATCAGGGGTTCCCGACTATGGCTACACCTTC. This gives the protein CASSPSLSGVPDYGYTF.